This paragraph covers one T cell receptor beta chain sequence. Looked up from germline, CDR1 is GTSNPN and CDR2 is SVGIG (reference sequence). V dropped 4 bases and J dropped 9; count of bases not matched to a gene: 10. The CDR3 runs 15 residues. Data came from immunoSEQ multiplex PCR; TCRdb stores just in-frame clones and leaves some out. The table includes 2,500,000 or so clones, about 92% detected once. This record comes from a study of shared clonotypes between healthy human individuals. The receptor was isolated from a man between 18 and 35 years old in good health. Sequencing was done on a sample of naive CD4+ T cells sorted from blood. The subset denotes: CD45RA+ positively selected. The chain carries TRBV30 and TRBJ2-1; 12 nucleotides align to TRBD2. The CDR3 bases are TGTGCCTGGAACCCTCTAGCGGGGGGGCCGGGTGAGCAGTTCTTC. This codes for CAWNPLAGGPGEQFF.